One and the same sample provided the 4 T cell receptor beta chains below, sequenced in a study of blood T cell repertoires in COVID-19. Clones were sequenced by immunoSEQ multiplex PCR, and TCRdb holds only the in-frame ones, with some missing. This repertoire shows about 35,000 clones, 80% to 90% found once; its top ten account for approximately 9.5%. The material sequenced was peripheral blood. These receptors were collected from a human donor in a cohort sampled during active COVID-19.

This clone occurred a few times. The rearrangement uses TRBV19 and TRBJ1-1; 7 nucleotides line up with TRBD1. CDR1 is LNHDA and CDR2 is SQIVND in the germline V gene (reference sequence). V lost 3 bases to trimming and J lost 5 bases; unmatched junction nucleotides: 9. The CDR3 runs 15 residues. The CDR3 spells CASSISRQGITEAFF. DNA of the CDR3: TGTGCCAGTAGTATCTCACGACAGGGAATAACTGAAGCTTTCTTT.

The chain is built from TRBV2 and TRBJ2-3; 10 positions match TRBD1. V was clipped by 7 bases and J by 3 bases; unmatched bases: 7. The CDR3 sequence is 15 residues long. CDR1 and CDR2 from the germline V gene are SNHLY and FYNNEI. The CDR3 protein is CASKRTGQGTDTQYF. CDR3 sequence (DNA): TGTGCCAGCAAGAGAACGGGACAGGGGACAGATACGCAGTATTTT.

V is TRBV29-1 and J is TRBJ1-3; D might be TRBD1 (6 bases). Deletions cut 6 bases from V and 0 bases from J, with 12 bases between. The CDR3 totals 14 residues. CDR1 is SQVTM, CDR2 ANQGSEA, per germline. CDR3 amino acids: CSVGQSASGNTIYF. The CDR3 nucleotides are TGCAGCGTAGGACAGTCCGCCTCTGGAAACACCATATATTTT.

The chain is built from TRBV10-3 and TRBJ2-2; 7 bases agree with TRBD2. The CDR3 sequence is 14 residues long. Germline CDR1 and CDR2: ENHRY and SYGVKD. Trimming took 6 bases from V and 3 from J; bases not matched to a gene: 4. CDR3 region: CAIRDGRHTGELFF. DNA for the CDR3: TGTGCCATCAGAGACGGGAGGCACACCGGGGAGCTGTTTTTT.